This T cell receptor (beta chain) emerged from a study of blood T cell repertoires in COVID-19. Overall study: Samples representing acute and convalescent COVID-19 were sourced from the United States, Italy and Spain.

The CDR3 totals 16 residues. CDR1 is KGHSH and CDR2 is LQKENI in the germline V gene. With V trimmed by 2 bases and J by 7 bases, 9 bases remained unmatched. Recovered Cohort 3 donors showed two negative PCRs, clearance, or symptom resolution. Here immunoSEQ multiplex PCR was the method, and the copy in TCRdb shows in-frame clones only, minus some. The table lists hundreds of thousands of clones, about 79% of them singletons. Material for sequencing was PBMCs or T cells enriched from blood (not recorded which). This chain links TRBV18 with TRBJ2-2; 8 positions match TRBD1. The source of this sequence is a woman aged 60-75 years who had recovered from COVID-19. CDR3 region: CASSPNSDRVLGELFF. The CDR3 DNA is TGTGCCAGCTCACCAAATTCGGACAGGGTCCTCGGGGAGCTGTTTTTT.